The present T cell receptor (beta chain) was sequenced within a study of blood T cell repertoires in COVID-19. The germline V gene has CDR1 SGDLS and CDR2 YYNGEE. Trimming took 5 bases from V and 3 from J, leaving 21 bases between them. The CDR3 consists of 17 residues. Recruitment covered roughly 22 US areas and drew participants whose ages spanned roughly 18 to 89 years. Exposed enrollees encountered a COVID-19 case at some point within 2 weeks before study entry. In the source study's methods: Amplification with reference gene primers provided the estimates of nucleated cell counts. This table comes from immunoSEQ multiplex PCR, and its TCRdb copy is limited to in-frame clones, with some not included. That table gives V, J and clone size, and the DNA gave D and trimming. The data hold around 270,000 clones, with 75% to 90% observed a single time.

The source of this sequence is a woman aged 40 to 50 who had been exposed to COVID-19. The rearrangement links TRBV9 to TRBJ2-1; D call uncertain. The specimen was PBMCs or T cells enriched from blood (not recorded which). CDR3 in amino acids: CASRPSTGARDYNEQFF. DNA of the CDR3: TGTGCCAGCAGACCCTCAACGGGTGCTAGAGACTACAATGAGCAGTTCTTC.